These T cell receptor delta chains were read from a single sample in a study of delta chains in infants with herpesvirus infections. TCRdb fed the RT-PCR reads to CATT. The sample has approximately 1,400 delta-chain clones, under 30% seen once. Sequenced here: peripheral blood, sampled at time point 1 of longitudinal follow-up. These receptors came from a human donor who was a Ugandan infant, either HIV-exposed or HIV-unexposed (not recorded which). Each CDR3 is given with its conserved first and last residue. D genes are given only for firm matches. For some rows the clone size is stated as once, few or many, or as a class when expanded; others skip it.

TRAV29/DV5	TRDJ1	NA	NA	CAASGVTAYTDKLIF	TGTGCAGCAAGCGGCGTGACCGCGTACACCGATAAACTCATCTTT
TRDV1	TRDJ1	few	NA	CALGELVLGWDPLYTDKLIF	TGTGCTCTTGGGGAACTGGTGCTGGGGTGGGATCCCCTGTACACCGATAAACTCATCTTT
TRDV2	TRDJ3	few	TRDD3	CACDTGGYCSWDTRQMFF	TGTGCCTGTGACACCGGGGGATACTGCTCCTGGGACACCCGACAGATGTTTTTC
TRDV1	TRDJ1	NA	TRDD3	CALGGGTGGFYTDKLIF	TGTGCTCTTGGGGGGGGTACTGGGGGATTCTACACCGATAAACTCATCTTT
TRDV1	TRDJ1	few	TRDD3	CALGILLGEGNKLIF	TGTGCTCTTGGGATCCTACTGGGGGAAGGAAATAAACTCATCTTT
TRDV1	TRDJ1	few	NA	CALGEAIPKLPSYTDKLIF	TGTGCTCTTGGGGAAGCCATACCTAAACTCCCCTCGTACACCGATAAACTCATCTTT
TRDV1	TRDJ1	NA	TRDD3	CALGESKTSHHPRTGGYDDTDKLIF	TGTGCTCTTGGGGAAAGTAAGACCTCCCATCATCCACGTACTGGGGGATACGATGACACCGATAAACTCATCTTT
TRDV1	TRDJ1	few	TRDD3	CALGQQAPLRQYWGIQGTDKLIF	TGTGCTCTTGGGCAACAGGCCCCCTTACGACAGTACTGGGGGATACAGGGGACCGATAAACTCATCTTT
TRDV1	TRDJ1	NA	TRDD3	CALGETQDTGRYLNTDKLIF	TGTGCTCTTGGGGAGACCCAGGATACGGGCCGCTACCTCAACACCGATAAACTCATCTTT
TRDV1	TRDJ1	NA	TRDD3	CALGDAFPNWGIYMTDKLIF	TGTGCTCTTGGGGATGCCTTCCCTAACTGGGGGATATATATGACCGATAAACTCATCTTT
TRDV2	TRDJ3	large	TRDD3	CACDTVLGDTQETRDTRQMFF	TGTGCCTGTGACACCGTACTGGGGGATACGCAAGAAACCCGGGACACCCGACAGATGTTTTTC
TRAV14/DV4	TRDJ1	once	TRDD3	CAMIRGISDKLIF	TGTGCAATGATACGGGGGATCTCAGATAAACTCATCTTT
TRAV29/DV5	TRDJ1	NA	TRDD3	CAAGEGWGTLTDKLIF	TGTGCAGCAGGCGAGGGCTGGGGGACCCTCACCGATAAACTCATCTTT
TRDV1	TRDJ1	few	TRDD3	CALGCPMGDSPWVIF	TGTGCTCTTGGTTGCCCGATGGGGGATAGCCCCTGGGTCATCTTT
TRDV1	TRDJ1	NA	NA	CALGATGGDTRSDKLIF	TGTGCTCTTGGGGCTACAGGGGGTGATACGCGCTCCGATAAACTCATCTTT
TRDV1	TRDJ1	NA	NA	CALGELGDCPYKLIF	TGTGCTCTTGGGGAACTAGGGGACTGCCCTTATAAACTCATCTTT
TRDV1	TRDJ1	few	TRDD2	CALGESFLPQITGLELADKLIF	TGTGCTCTTGGGGAGAGCTTCCTACCGCAAATAACTGGGCTGGAGCTCGCCGATAAACTCATCTTT
TRDV1	TRDJ1	few	TRDD3	CALGGLRLPTLGLGDTPDKLIF	TGTGCTCTTGGGGGACTCCGACTTCCTACGTTGGGACTGGGGGATACCCCCGATAAACTCATCTTT
TRDV1	TRDJ1	NA	TRDD3	CALGEPHRGIRMYTDKLIF	TGTGCTCTTGGGGAACCCCATCGGGGGATACGAATGTACACCGATAAACTCATCTTT
TRDV1	TRDJ1	NA	NA	CALGELGDKLIF	TGTGCTCTTGGGGAACTGGGCGATAAACTCATCTTT
TRDV1	TRDJ1	few	NA	CALGIPICQYTDKLIF	TGTGCTCTTGGGATTCCTATATGCCAGTACACCGATAAACTCATCTTT
TRDV1	TRDJ1	NA	NA	CALGEPPDAPLGIYKLIF	TGTGCTCTTGGGGAACCCCCGGACGCCCCGCTGGGGATCTATAAACTCATCTTT
TRDV1	TRDJ1	NA	TRDD3	CALGELEVVLGDMCDKLIF	TGTGCTCTTGGGGAACTAGAGGTCGTACTGGGGGATATGTGCGATAAACTCATCTTT
TRDV1	TRDJ1	few	TRDD3	CALGLGTDQYWGIRTDKLIF	TGTGCTCTTGGCTTAGGTACGGACCAGTACTGGGGGATACGCACCGATAAACTCATCTTT
TRDV3	TRDJ1	once	NA	CALRASSEKGISGDCDKLIF	TGTGCCTTGCGAGCTTCCTCGGAGAAGGGGATATCAGGGGATTGCGATAAACTCATCTTT
TRDV1	TRDJ1	NA	NA	CALGGQLPTGGRSSTGAPDKLIF	TGTGCTCTTGGGGGTCAACTTCCTACAGGTGGGCGCAGTTCTACTGGGGCACCCGATAAACTCATCTTT
TRDV3	TRDJ1	NA	TRDD3	CASSWGDTPALIADKLIF	TGTGCCTCTTCGTGGGGGGATACGCCGGCCTTGATTGCCGATAAACTCATCTTT
TRDV1	TRDJ2	large	NA	CALGELANRYDMVLTAQLFF	TGTGCTCTTGGGGAACTAGCGAACCGCTATGACATGGTTTTGACAGCACAACTCTTCTTT
TRDV2	TRDJ4	NA	TRDD3	CACDTVEYWGPTRPLIF	TGTGCCTGTGACACCGTGGAGTACTGGGGGCCAACCAGACCCCTGATCTTT
TRDV1	TRDJ1	once	NA	CALGEFKRGNKAGRTDKLIF	TGTGCTCTTGGGGAATTTAAAAGGGGCAACAAGGCAGGGCGCACCGATAAACTCATCTTT
TRDV2	TRDJ1	large	TRDD3	CACDVLGDTYTDKLIF	TGTGCCTGTGACGTACTGGGGGATACGTACACCGATAAACTCATCTTT
TRDV1	TRDJ1	NA	TRDD3	CALGELSSPLLGDMDKLIF	TGTGCTCTTGGGGAATTATCTTCCCCCTTACTGGGGGATATGGATAAACTCATCTTT
TRDV1	TRDJ1	NA	TRDD3	CALGERRLPGDLTDKLIF	TGTGCTCTTGGGGAACGAAGGCTTCCGGGGGATTTAACCGATAAACTCATCTTT
TRDV1	TRDJ2	few	NA	CALGELVSYRRAAQLFF	TGTGCTCTTGGGGAACTAGTCTCCTACAGGCGTGCAGCACAACTCTTCTTT
TRDV1	TRDJ1	few	TRDD3	CALGELDPDWGIRYKLIF	TGTGCTCTTGGGGAACTTGACCCTGACTGGGGGATACGTTATAAACTCATCTTT
TRDV3	TRDJ1	few	TRDD3	CALKGGYDGYTDKLIF	TGTGCCTTGAAGGGGGGATACGACGGGTACACCGATAAACTCATCTTT
TRDV2	TRDJ3	NA	TRDD3	CACASPLTLLGARSWDTRQMFF	TGTGCCTGTGCCTCCCCCCTTACATTACTGGGGGCCCGTTCCTGGGACACCCGACAGATGTTTTTC
TRDV1	TRDJ1	NA	TRDD3	CALGELDIVATWDTLHTDKLIF	TGTGCTCTTGGGGAACTTGACATTGTGGCGACGTGGGATACGCTTCACACCGATAAACTCATCTTT
TRDV3	TRDJ1	NA	TRDD3	CAFGSLQGERAGGSDKLIF	TGTGCCTTTGGCAGCCTACAGGGGGAAAGGGCTGGGGGATCCGATAAACTCATCTTT
TRAV38-2/DV8	TRDJ4	NA	NA	CAYRSSSSPYWRDFDGPLIF	TGTGCTTATAGGAGCTCCTCTTCCCCTTACTGGCGAGACTTCGACGGACCCCTGATCTTT
TRDV1	TRDJ1	few	TRDD2	CALGEPPSYEVWEGSDKLIF	TGTGCTCTTGGGGAACCCCCTTCCTACGAGGTCTGGGAGGGCTCCGATAAACTCATCTTT
TRDV1	TRDJ1	NA	NA	CALGGPQTLGSVFTDKLIF	TGTGCTCTTGGGGGACCGCAGACCCTGGGTTCAGTCTTCACCGATAAACTCATCTTT
TRDV1	TRDJ3	NA	TRDD3	CALGPVLYWGIRSWDTRQMFF	TGTGCTCTTGGGCCCGTCCTGTACTGGGGGATACGCTCCTGGGACACCCGACAGATGTTTTTC
TRDV1	TRDJ1	few	TRDD3	CAPAFPCSLWGIRDGYTDKLIF	TGTGCTCCCGCCTTTCCATGCTCGTTGTGGGGGATAAGGGACGGGTACACCGATAAACTCATCTTT
TRDV1	TRDJ1	NA	TRDD3	CALGESPLFLNLYWGINQGGLIF	TGTGCTCTTGGGGAAAGCCCGCTTTTCCTAAATCTCTACTGGGGGATAAATCAGGGGGGACTCATCTTT
TRDV1	TRDJ1	NA	TRDD3	CALGELRPSLKPTGGLQHTDKLIF	TGTGCTCTTGGGGAACTAAGGCCTTCCCTAAAACCCACTGGGGGACTCCAACACACCGATAAACTCATCTTT
TRDV1	TRDJ1	few	TRDD3	CALGRRVVWGVLIYWGAGNTRYTDKLIF	TGTGCTCTTGGCCGCCGTGTTGTTTGGGGAGTACTTATCTACTGGGGGGCCGGGAATACCAGGTACACCGATAAACTCATCTTT
TRDV1	TRDJ3	NA	TRDD3	CALVLGDTGSSWDTRQMFF	TGTGCTCTTGTACTGGGGGATACGGGGAGCTCCTGGGACACCCGACAGATGTTTTTC
TRDV1	TRDJ1	NA	TRDD3	CALAGPPSKTGGYYYDKLIF	TGTGCTCTTGCTGGGCCTCCTTCAAAAACTGGGGGATACTATTACGATAAACTCATCTTT
TRDV1	TRDJ1	NA	NA	CALGELRSMYDKLIF	TGTGCTCTTGGGGAACTACGATCGATGTACGATAAACTCATCTTT
TRDV1	TRDJ1	few	TRDD3	CALGELWAGGGTDKLIF	TGTGCTCTTGGGGAACTGTGGGCTGGGGGGGGCACCGATAAACTCATCTTT
TRDV2	TRDJ1	few	TRDD3	CACDVLPTGGYPDKLIF	TGTGCCTGTGACGTACTACCGACTGGGGGATACCCCGATAAACTCATCTTT
TRDV1	TRDJ1	NA	TRDD3	CALGDLLRSSLLGDWYTDKLIF	TGTGCTCTTGGGGATCTATTACGATCCTCATTACTGGGGGATTGGTACACCGATAAACTCATCTTT
TRDV1	TRDJ2	NA	TRDD3	CALGFPRDGGAGGYSLTAQLFF	TGTGCTCTTGGTTTTCCCCGAGACGGCGGTGCTGGGGGATACTCCCTGACAGCACAACTCTTCTTT
TRDV1	TRDJ1	NA	TRDD3	CALGEQRALGDTEADKLIF	TGTGCTCTTGGGGAACAGCGTGCGCTGGGGGATACCGAGGCCGATAAACTCATCTTT